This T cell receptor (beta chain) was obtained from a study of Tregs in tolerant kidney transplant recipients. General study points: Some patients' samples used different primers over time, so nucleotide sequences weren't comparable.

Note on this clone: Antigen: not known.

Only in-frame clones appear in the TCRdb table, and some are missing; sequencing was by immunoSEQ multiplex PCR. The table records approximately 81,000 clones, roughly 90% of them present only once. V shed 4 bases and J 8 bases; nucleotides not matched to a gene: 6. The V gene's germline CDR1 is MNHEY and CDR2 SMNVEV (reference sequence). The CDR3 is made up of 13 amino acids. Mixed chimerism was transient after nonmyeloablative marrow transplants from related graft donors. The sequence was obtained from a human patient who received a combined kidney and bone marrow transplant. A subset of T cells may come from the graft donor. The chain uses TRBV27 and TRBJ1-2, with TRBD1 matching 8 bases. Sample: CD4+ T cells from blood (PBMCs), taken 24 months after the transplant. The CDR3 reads CASSSGQGRGYTF. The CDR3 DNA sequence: TGTGCCAGCAGTTCCGGACAGGGTAGGGGCTACACCTTC.